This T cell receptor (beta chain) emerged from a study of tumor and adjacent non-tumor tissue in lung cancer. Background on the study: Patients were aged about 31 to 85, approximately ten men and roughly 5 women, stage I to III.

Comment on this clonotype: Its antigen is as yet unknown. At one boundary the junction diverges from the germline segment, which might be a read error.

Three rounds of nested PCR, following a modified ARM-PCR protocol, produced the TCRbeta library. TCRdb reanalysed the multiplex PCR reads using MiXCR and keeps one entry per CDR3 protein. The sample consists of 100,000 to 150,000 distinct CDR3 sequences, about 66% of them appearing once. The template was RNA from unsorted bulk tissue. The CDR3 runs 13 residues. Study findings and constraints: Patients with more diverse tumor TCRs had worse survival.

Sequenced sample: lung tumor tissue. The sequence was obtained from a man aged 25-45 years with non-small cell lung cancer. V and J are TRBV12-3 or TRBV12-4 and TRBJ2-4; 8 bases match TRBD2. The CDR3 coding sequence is TGTGCCAGAGCCGGGGGGGCCAAAAACATTCAGTATTTC. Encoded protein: CARAGGAKNIQYF.